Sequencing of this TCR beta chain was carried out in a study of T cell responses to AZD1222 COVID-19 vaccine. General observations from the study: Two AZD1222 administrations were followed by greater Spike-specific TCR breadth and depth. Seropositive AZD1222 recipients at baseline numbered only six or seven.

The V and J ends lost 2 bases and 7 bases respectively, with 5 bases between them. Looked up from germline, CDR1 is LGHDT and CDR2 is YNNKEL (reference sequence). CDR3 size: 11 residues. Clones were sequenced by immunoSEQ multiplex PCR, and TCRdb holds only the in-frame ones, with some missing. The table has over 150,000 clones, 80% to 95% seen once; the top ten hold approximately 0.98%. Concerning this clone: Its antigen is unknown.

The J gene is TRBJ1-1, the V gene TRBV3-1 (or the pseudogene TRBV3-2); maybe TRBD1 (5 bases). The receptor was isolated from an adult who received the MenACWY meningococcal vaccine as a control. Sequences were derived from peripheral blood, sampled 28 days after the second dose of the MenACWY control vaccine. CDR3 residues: CASSQRGEAFF. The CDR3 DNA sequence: TGTGCCAGCAGCCAAAGGGGTGAAGCTTTCTTT.